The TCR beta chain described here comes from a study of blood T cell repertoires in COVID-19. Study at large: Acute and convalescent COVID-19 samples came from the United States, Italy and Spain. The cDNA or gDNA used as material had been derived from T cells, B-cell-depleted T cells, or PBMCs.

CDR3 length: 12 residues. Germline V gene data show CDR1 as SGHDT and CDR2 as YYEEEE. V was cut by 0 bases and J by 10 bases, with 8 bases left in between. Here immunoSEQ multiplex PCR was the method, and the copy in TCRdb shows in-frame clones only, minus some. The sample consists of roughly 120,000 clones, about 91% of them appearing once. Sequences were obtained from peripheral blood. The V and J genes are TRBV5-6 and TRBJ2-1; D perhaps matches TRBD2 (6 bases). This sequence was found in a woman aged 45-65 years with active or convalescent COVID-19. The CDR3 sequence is CASSLVRGEQFF. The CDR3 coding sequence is TGTGCCAGCAGCTTGGTGCGGGGAGAGCAGTTCTTC.